The T cell receptor (beta chain) described here comes from a study of siplizumab effects on memory and regulatory T cells. Whole-study results and caveats: It was not possible to assign a naive or memory phenotype to roughly 80-96% of proliferating CD4+ or CD8+ clones. Of the alloreactive clones, only a minor fraction mapped to unstimulated subsets.

Comments on this clone: Its specificity is unknown.

For every sample, about 10^5 TCR templates were assayed. The method was immunoSEQ multiplex PCR; TCRdb's version includes in-frame clones alone and lacks a portion of them. The sample yields 100,000 or so clones, about 92% seen once. This sequence originates from a human donor in good health. Source material: Tregs sorted from blood.

The CDR3: CASMWVGGTEAFF. DNA for the CDR3: TGTGCCAGCATGTGGGTGGGGGGCACTGAAGCTTTCTTT. This chain links TRBV11-2 with TRBJ1-1; tentative D call: TRBD1 (5 bases). CDR3 size: 13 residues. Germline-derived CDR1 and CDR2 are SGHAT and FQNNGV. Trimming shortened V by 7 bases and J by 4 bases, and 13 bases separated the two germline ends.